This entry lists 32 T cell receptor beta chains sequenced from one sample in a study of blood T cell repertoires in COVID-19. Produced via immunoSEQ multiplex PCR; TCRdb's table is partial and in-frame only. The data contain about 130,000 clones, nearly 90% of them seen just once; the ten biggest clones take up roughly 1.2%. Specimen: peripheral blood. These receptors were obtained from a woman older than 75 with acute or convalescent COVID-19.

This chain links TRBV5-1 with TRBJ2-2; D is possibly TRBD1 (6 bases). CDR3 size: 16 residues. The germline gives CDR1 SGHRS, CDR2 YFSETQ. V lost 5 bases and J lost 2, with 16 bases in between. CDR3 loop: CASSTMRQDNTGELFF. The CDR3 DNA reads TGCGCCAGCAGTACCATGAGACAGGATAACACCGGGGAGCTGTTTTTT.

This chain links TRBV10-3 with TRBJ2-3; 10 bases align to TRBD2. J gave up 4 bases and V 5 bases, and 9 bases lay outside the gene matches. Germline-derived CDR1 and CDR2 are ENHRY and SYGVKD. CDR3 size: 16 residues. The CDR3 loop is CAISRSSGGLSDTQYF. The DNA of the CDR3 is TGTGCCATCAGTCGCTCTAGCGGGGGCCTTTCAGATACGCAGTATTTT.

The CDR3 spells CASSSGTSGTYEQYF. CDR3 in DNA: TGTGCCAGCAGCTCAGGGACTAGCGGGACCTACGAGCAGTACTTC. The rearrangement uses TRBV7-8 and TRBJ2-7; TRBD2 agrees at 13 bases. CDR1 SGHVS and CDR2 FQNEAQ come from the germline V gene. The CDR3 covers 15 residues. Trimming took 4 bases from V and 2 from J; bases not matched to a gene: 2.

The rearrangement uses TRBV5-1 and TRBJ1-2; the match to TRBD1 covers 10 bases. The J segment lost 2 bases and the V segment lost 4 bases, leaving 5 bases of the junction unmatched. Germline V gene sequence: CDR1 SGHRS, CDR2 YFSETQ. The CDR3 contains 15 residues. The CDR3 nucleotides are TGCGCCAGCAGCGCGACAGGGGGCGCGAACTATGGCTACACCTTC. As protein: CASSATGGANYGYTF.

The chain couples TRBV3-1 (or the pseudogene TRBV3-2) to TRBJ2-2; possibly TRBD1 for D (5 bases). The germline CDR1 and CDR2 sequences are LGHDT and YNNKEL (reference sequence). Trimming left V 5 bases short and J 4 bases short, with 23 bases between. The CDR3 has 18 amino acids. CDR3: CASSARQRIKQGTGELFF. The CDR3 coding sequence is TGTGCCAGCAGCGCTCGACAGAGAATCAAGCAAGGCACCGGGGAGCTGTTTTTT.

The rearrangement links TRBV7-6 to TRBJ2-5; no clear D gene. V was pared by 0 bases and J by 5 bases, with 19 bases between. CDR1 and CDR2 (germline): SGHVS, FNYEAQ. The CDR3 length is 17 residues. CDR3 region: CASSLASGGGGLETQYF. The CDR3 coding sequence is TGTGCCAGCAGCTTAGCGAGTGGCGGTGGTGGGTTGGAGACCCAGTACTTC.

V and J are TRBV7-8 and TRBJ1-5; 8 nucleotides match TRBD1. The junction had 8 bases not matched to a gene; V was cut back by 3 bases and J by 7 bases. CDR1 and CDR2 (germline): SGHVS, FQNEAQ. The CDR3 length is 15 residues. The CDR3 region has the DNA TGTGCCAGCAGCTTCGACAGGGGTTTCAGCCAGCCCCAGCATTTT. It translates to CASSFDRGFSQPQHF.

Here the CDR3 reads CASSQDRGNQPQHF. In DNA form, the CDR3 reads TGTGCCAGCTCCCAAGACAGGGGCAATCAGCCCCAGCATTTT. V and J are TRBV18 and TRBJ1-5; 7 bases line up with TRBD1. Unmatched junction bases numbered 4, after V lost 6 bases and J lost 2 bases. From germline, CDR1 is KGHSH and CDR2 LQKENI. The CDR3 has 14 residues.

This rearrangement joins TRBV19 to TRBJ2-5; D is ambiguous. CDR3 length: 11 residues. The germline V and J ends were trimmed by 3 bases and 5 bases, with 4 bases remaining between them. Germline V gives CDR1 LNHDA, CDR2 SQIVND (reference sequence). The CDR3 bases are TGTGCCAGTAGTATGGAGGAGACCCAGTACTTC. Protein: CASSMEETQYF.

CDR3 amino acids: CASSQTILGQGSYGYTF. CDR3 in DNA: TGTGCCAGCAGCCAAACCATTTTGGGACAGGGAAGTTACGGCTACACCTTC. The chain carries TRBV5-6 and TRBJ1-2; the match to TRBD1 covers 9 bases. V dropped 4 bases and J dropped 8; count of bases not matched to a gene: 18. This CDR3 spans 17 amino acids. The germline V gene encodes CDR1 SGHDT and CDR2 YYEEEE.

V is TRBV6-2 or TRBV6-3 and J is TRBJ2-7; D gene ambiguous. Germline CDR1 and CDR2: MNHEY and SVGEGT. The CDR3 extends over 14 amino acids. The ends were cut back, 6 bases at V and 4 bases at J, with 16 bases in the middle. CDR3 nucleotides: TGTGCCAGCAGCCCGATCGGTAGCCGGTACGAGCAGTACTTC. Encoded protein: CASSPIGSRYEQYF.

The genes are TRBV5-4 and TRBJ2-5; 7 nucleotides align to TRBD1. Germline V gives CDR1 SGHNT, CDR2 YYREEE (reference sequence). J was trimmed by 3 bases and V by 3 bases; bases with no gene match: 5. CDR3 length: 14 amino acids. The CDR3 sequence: CASSSGTVKETQYF. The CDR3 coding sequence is TGTGCCAGCAGCTCCGGGACAGTAAAAGAGACCCAGTACTTC.

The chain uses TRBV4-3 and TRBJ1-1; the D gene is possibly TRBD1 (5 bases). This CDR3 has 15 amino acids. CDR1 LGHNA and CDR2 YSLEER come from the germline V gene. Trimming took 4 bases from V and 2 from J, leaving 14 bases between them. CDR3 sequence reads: CASSLKRGTNTEAFF. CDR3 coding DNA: TGCGCCAGCAGCCTAAAACGGGGGACCAACACTGAAGCTTTCTTT.

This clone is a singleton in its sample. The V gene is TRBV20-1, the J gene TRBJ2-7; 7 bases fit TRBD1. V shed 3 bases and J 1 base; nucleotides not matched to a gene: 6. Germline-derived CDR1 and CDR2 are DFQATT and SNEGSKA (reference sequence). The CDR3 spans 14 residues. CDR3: CSASEPGQSYEQYF. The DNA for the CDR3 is TGCAGTGCTAGTGAACCGGGACAGTCCTACGAGCAGTACTTC.

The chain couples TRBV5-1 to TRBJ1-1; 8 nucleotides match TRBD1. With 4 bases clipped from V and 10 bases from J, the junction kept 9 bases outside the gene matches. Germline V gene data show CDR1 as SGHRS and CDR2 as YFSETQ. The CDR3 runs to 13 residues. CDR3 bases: TGCGCCAGCAGCCTACCCGACAGGGGACGAGCTTTCTTT. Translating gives CASSLPDRGRAFF.

CDR3 loop: CASSLRTSGDNEQFF. In DNA, the CDR3 is TGTGCCAGCAGCTTAAGGACTAGCGGGGACAATGAGCAGTTCTTC. The chain is built from TRBV7-9 and TRBJ2-1, with 12 bases that match TRBD2. The CDR3 runs 15 residues. The V segment lost 2 bases and the J segment 5 bases; nucleotides outside the gene matches: 1. Per germline, CDR1 SEHNR and CDR2 FQNEAQ (reference sequence).

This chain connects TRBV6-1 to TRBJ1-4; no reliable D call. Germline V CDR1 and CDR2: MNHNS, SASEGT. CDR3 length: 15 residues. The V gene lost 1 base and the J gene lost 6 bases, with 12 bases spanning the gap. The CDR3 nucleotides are TGTGCCAGCAGTGAAGGGAAGGGAGGTTATGAAAAACTGTTTTTT. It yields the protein CASSEGKGGYEKLFF.

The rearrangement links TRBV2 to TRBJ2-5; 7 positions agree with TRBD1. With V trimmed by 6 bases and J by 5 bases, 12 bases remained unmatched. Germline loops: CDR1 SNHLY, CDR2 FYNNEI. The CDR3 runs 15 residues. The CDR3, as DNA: TGTGCCAGCAGGACCGTCTCTGACAGGGCGGAGACCCAGTACTTC. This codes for CASRTVSDRAETQYF. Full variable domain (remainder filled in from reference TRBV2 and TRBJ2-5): EPEVTQTPSHQVTQMGQEVILRCVPISNHLYFYWYRQILGQKVEFLVSFYNNEISEKSEIFDDQFSVERPDGSNFTLKIRSTKLEDSAMYFCASRTVSDRAETQYFGPGTRLLVL.

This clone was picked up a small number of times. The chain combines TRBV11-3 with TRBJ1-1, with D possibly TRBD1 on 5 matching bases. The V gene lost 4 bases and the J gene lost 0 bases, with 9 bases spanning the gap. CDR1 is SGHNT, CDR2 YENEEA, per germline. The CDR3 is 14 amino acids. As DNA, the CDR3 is TGTGCCAGCAGCTCCGGGGGGGTGAACACTGAAGCTTTCTTT. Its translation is CASSSGGVNTEAFF.

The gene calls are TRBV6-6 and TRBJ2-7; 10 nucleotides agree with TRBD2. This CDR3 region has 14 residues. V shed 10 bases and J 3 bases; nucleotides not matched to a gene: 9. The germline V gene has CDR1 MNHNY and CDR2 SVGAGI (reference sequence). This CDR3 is CATNPRTSGYEQYF. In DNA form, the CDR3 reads TGTGCCACAAATCCAAGGACTAGCGGCTACGAGCAGTACTTC.

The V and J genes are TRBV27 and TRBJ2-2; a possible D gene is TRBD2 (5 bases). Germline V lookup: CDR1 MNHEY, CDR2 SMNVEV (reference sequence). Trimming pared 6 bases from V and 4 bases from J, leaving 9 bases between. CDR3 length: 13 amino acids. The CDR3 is CASRPEVTGELFF. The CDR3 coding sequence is TGTGCCAGCAGACCGGAGGTCACCGGGGAGCTGTTTTTT.

The CDR3 bases are TGTGCCAGGGACAGGGGAACGATTGTGGAAGCTTTCTTT. Encoded protein: CARDRGTIVEAFF. The V gene is TRBV7-2, the J gene TRBJ1-1, with TRBD1 matching 9 bases. The ends lost 9 bases at V and 8 bases at J; junction bases unmatched: 10. CDR1 is SGHTA and CDR2 is FQGNSA in the germline V gene. This CDR3 is 13 amino acids long.

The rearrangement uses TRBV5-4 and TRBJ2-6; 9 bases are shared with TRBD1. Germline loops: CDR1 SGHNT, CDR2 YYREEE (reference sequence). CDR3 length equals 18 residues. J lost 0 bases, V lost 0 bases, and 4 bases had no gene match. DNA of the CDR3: TGTGCCAGCAGCTTGGGGACAGGGGCTAGCTCTGGGGCCAACGTCCTGACTTTC. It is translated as CASSLGTGASSGANVLTF. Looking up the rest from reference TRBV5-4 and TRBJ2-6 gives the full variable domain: ETGVTQSPTHLIKTRGQQVTLRCSSQSGHNTVSWYQQALGQGPQFIFQYYREEENGRGNFPPRFSGLQFPNYSSELNVNALELDDSALYLCASSLGTGASSGANVLTFGAGSRLTVL.

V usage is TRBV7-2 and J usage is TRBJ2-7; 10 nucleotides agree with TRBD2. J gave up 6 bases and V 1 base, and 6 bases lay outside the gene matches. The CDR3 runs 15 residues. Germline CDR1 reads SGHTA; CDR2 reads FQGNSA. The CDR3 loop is CASSLVGSGGGEQYF. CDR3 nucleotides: TGTGCCAGCAGCTTAGTAGGCAGCGGGGGGGGCGAGCAGTACTTC.

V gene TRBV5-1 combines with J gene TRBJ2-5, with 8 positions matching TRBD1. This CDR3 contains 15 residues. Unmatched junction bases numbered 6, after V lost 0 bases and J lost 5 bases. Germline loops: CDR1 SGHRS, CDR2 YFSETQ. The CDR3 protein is CASSLAQGAGETQYF. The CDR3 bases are TGCGCCAGCAGCTTGGCTCAGGGGGCAGGGGAGACCCAGTACTTC.

In DNA, the CDR3 is TGTGCCAGCAGCGTAGGGAGCGGGGGGTCTTACAATGAGCAGTTCTTC. Protein: CASSVGSGGSYNEQFF. J is TRBJ2-1 and V is TRBV9; 9 positions agree with TRBD2. The CDR3 has 16 residues. V trimming: 0 bases; J trimming: 4 bases; junction bases outside the gene matches: 5. Germline V gene lookup returns CDR1 SGDLS and CDR2 YYNGEE.

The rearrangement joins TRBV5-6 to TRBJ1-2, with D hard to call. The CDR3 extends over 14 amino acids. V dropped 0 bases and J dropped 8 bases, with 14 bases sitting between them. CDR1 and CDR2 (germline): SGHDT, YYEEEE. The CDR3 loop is CASSLASGVEGYTF. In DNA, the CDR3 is TGTGCCAGCAGCTTGGCCAGCGGGGTAGAGGGCTACACCTTC.

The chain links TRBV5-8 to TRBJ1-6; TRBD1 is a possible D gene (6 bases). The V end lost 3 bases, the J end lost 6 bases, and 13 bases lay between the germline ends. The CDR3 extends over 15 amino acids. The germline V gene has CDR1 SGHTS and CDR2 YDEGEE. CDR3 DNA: TGTGCCAGCAGCTCCGGGACATTTGCTAATTCACCCCTCCACTTT. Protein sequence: CASSSGTFANSPLHF. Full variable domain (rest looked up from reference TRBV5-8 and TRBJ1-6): EAGVTQSPTHLIKTRGQQATLRCSPISGHTSVYWYQQALGLGLQFLLWYDEGEERNRGNFPPRFSGRQFPNYSSELNVNALELEDSALYLCASSSGTFANSPLHFGNGTRLTVT.

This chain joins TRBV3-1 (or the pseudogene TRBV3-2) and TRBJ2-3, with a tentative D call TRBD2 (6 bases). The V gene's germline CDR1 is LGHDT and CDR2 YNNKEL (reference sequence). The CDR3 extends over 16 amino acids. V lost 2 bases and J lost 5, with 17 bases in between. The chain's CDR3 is CASSQSRTNRGDTQYF. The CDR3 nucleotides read TGTGCCAGCAGCCAAAGTAGGACTAACCGTGGAGATACGCAGTATTTT.

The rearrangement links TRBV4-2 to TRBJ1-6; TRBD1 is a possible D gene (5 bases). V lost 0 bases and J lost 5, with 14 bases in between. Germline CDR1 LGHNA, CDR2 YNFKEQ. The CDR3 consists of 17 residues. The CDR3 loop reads CASSQDRTTAHNSPLHF. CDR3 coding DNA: TGTGCCAGCAGCCAAGATAGGACGACAGCGCATAATTCACCCCTCCACTTT.

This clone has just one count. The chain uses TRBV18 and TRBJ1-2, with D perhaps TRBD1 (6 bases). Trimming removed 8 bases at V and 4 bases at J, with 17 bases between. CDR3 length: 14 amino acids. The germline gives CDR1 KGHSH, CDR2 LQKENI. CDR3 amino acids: CASTYPTDSYGYTF. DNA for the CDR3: TGTGCCAGCACCTACCCTACGGACAGCTATGGCTACACCTTC.

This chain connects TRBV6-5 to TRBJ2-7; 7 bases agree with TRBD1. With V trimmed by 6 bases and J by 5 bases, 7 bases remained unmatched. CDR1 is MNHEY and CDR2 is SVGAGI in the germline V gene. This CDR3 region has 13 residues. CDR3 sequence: CASRGTVPNEQYF. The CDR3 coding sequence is TGTGCCAGCAGGGGGACAGTTCCCAACGAGCAGTACTTC.